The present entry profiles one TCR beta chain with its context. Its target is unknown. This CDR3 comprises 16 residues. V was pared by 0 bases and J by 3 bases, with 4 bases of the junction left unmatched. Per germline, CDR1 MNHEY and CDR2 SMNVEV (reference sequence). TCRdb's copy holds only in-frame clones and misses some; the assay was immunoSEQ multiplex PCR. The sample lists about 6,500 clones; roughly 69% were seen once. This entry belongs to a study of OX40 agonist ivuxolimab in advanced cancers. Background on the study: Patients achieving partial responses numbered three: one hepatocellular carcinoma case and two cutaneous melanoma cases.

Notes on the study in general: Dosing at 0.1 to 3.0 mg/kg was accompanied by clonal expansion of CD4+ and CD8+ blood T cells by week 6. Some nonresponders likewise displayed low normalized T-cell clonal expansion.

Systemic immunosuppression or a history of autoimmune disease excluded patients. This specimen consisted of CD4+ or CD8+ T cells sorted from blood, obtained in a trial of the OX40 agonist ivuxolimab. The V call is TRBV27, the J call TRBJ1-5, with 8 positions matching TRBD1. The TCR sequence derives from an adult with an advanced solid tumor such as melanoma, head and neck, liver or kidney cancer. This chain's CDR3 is CASSLSTGADNQPQHF. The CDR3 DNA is TGTGCCAGCAGTTTATCGACAGGGGCTGACAATCAGCCCCAGCATTTT.